This paragraph covers one T cell receptor (beta chain) sequence. The antigen it binds to is not known. Within one base of it there is no much larger clone, and no base qualities were kept. There are 14 amino acids in the CDR3, from cysteine to phenylalanine inclusive. The CDR3 DNA has 42 bases and is translated from base 1. V is clipped by 5 bases and J by 1 base, and the sequence between their germline boundaries is 9 bases long. CDR1 is given as LNHDA and CDR2 as SQIVND, both from the germline V gene (reference sequence). The CDR3 regions of human TCRbeta chains were subjected to immunosequencing. On the authors' methods: Repertoire TCRs were checked for matches against a reference library of SARS-CoV-2-specific TCRs that had been generated using the MIRA antigen-specificity platform. Breadth was defined as the fraction of unique TCRs that were SARS-CoV-2-associated. Depth was defined as the fraction of total T cells that were SARS-CoV-2-associated. Using the MIRA data, each spike-specific TCR was mapped to the spike region that the TCR reacts to and placed in a CD4 or CD8 class. Log10-transformed breadth and depth values were compared by one-way ANOVA with Sidak's multiple comparisons tests. Held by TCRdb, this immuneACCESS table contains in-frame sequences only and omits some clones. Under half of the omission traces to an unresolved V gene where checked; the cause of the rest is unknown. The D gene and trimming were derived from the DNA, and the V and J assignments and clone size from that table. Across this sample there are around 130,000 clones, with approximately 92% seen only once. Around 3.1% of the sample belongs to the ten largest clones.

Reading the label with the study, this specimen's time point is: baseline before first vaccination. Vaccinee samples came from UK trials COV001 and COV002, including a single-blind randomized controlled phase 2/3 trial of AZD1222 (ChAdOx1 nCoV-19) in healthy adults. For TCRbeta chain sequencing, PBMC samples were collected from trial participants at day 0 and at day 28 after the second dose. This entry comes from a study of T cell responses to AZD1222 COVID-19 vaccine (dated by TCRdb to the early 2020s). In terms of the full investigation: AZD1222 recipients with second doses at about 4 weeks or about 12 weeks were pooled, because spike-specific TCR depth and breadth did not differ between schedules. TCR sequencing was performed for 230 to 250 trial participants, of whom roughly 200 were given two doses of AZD1222 and 26 were given two doses of MenACWY control vaccine. Trial participants were enrolled into age subgroups of 18-55, 56-69 and 70-plus years, which contained 148, 28 and 57 TCR-sequenced participants, respectively. General conclusions and limits of the study: The 56-69-year group was small, and its depth increase did not reach significance, likely because of low power. Conclusions about previously exposed vaccinees are limited, since just five or six AZD1222 recipients were seropositive for SARS-CoV-2 at baseline. Most participants were white British and females outnumbered males, and the authors suggested that clonal diversity may have been underestimated. The whole spike protein was spanned by vaccine-associated CD4 TCRs, and dominant responses were seen in regions 160-218 and 743-854. Epitopes outside the regions mutated in the B.1.351 and B.1.1.7 variants were reportedly recognized by nearly half of the unique spike-specific TCRs. Spike-specific TCR breadth and depth rose significantly after two AZD1222 doses compared with day 0 and with MenACWY recipients. Because no day 14 peak-response samples were available, the repertoires could be characterized only after the peak T cell response.

The sequenced sample was peripheral blood, obtained on day 0 of AZD1222 vaccination. This TCR came from an adult in good health. The rearrangement joined TRBV19 to TRBJ2-1; 5 matching bases give a weak D call of TRBD1. The CDR3 protein sequence reads: CASSLGESYNEQFF. The DNA reads TGTGCCAGTAGTTTAGGGGAATCCTACAATGAGCAGTTCTTC.